Described below is a single T cell receptor (beta chain) sequence and its context. This sample was taken from a study of control samples from healthy donors and cancer patients. Sequencing used immunoSEQ multiplex PCR; TCRdb keeps in-frame clones, though not all of them. The sample lists about 130,000 clones; around 92% were seen once. The CDR3 sequence is 13 residues long. V was shortened by 0 bases and J by 1 base, with 4 bases between the two germline ends. Germline V gene sequence: CDR1 SGHRS, CDR2 YFSETQ. The chain carries TRBV5-1 and TRBJ1-1; D is unresolved. This TCR was recovered from a woman between 45 and 65 years old in good health. Source material: blood. CDR3 loop: CASSLGANTEAFF. CDR3 nucleotide sequence: TGCGCCAGCAGCTTGGGGGCGAACACTGAAGCTTTCTTT.